This section outlines one TCR beta chain sequence together with its context. Its antigen remains unidentified. No base qualities exist here, and no much larger clone lies one base off it. The immunoSEQ Assay, a bias-controlled multiplex PCR, was used to amplify TCRbeta CDR3 regions from genomic DNA. The original methods were these. Within the assay, amplification of reference gene primers was used to estimate how many nucleated cells each sample contained. To quantify the absolute abundance of each unique TCRbeta CDR3 rearrangement, sequence reads were collapsed and filtered. For each sample, productive Simpson clonality was calculated by taking the square root of Simpson's diversity index across productive rearrangements. In TCRdb, the immuneACCESS table is reduced to in-frame sequences with V and J assigned. These tables do not hold every clone; where another copy was compared, an unresolved V gene accounts for under half, and the others remain unexplained. The V and J calls and the clone size are those of that table, but D and trimming were determined from the DNA. Here the sample has about 70,000 clones; approximately 90% occur a single time. The ten largest clones represent 1.1% to 1.5% of the sample.

These data belong to a study of blood T cell repertoires in COVID-19 (TCRdb year 2020). Describing the broader study: Samples covering the acute and convalescent phases of COVID-19 were provided by collaborators in the United States, Italy and Spain. The material from the prospective study consisted of cDNA or gDNA derived from T cells, B-cell-depleted T cells, or PBMCs. The dataset comprised deeply sampled blood TCRbeta repertoires from subjects exposed to, actively infected with, or recovered from COVID-19. The repertoires were made available in a free public database intended to serve as a resource for research on the immune response to SARS-CoV-2. The samples were drawn from the first 160 participants of the ongoing ImmuneRACE study and from 950 to 1,500 subjects provided by 6 global collaborators. Nearly every sample came with metadata listing a de-identified subject ID, COVID-19 status, age in years and sex. Where HLA class I and class II types were available, the types were taken from metadata supplied by the sample provider, not from assay-based typing.

Results and caveats for the whole study, not just this receptor: Clinical and demographic metadata were provided uncurated, with the amount varying by source and participant.

Whole blood was collected in K2EDTA tubes by collaborating institutions according to the institutions' own protocols. For TCRbeta analysis, collaborators shipped samples in one of three forms: frozen whole blood, isolated PBMCs, or DNA extracted from either of those sample types. The junction shows trimming of 3 bases on V and 11 bases on J, plus 14 bases between the germline ends. CDR1 and CDR2, looked up from the germline V gene, are KGHSH and LQKENI. Including cysteine and phenylalanine, the CDR3 has 14 amino acids. Only CDR3 DNA is held: 42 bases, read in frame from base 1. The clonotype was recovered from a human donor in a cohort sampled during active COVID-19. Material: peripheral blood. The chain is assembled from TRBV18 and TRBJ1-6, with TRBD1 as a weak D call on 6 bases. The CDR3 reads CASSPGGGKAPLHF. The sequence in DNA is TGTGCCAGCTCACCGGGAGGGGGAAAGGCACCCCTCCACTTT.